The 21 T cell receptor beta chains reported below all come from one sample, sequenced in a study of blood T cell repertoires in COVID-19. This table comes from immunoSEQ multiplex PCR, and its TCRdb copy is limited to in-frame clones, with some not included. Of about 200,000 clones in the sample, roughly 90% were seen once. The material sequenced was peripheral blood. The receptors originated from a man aged 55 to 70 who had recovered from COVID-19.

The rearrangement uses TRBV5-1 and TRBJ2-1, with 9 bases that match TRBD1. In germline, CDR1 is SGHRS, CDR2 YFSETQ. The CDR3 sequence is 16 residues long. Unmatched junction bases numbered 8, after V lost 2 bases and J lost 5 bases. Here the CDR3 reads CASSFARQGGNNEQFF. The CDR3 nucleotides read TGCGCCAGCAGCTTCGCACGACAGGGGGGAAACAATGAGCAGTTCTTC.

This clone was recorded only once. Other DNA sequences from this sample encode an identical CDR3 as well. The rearrangement links TRBV18 to TRBJ2-5; 7 bases line up with TRBD1. The CDR3 has 13 residues. J lost 5 bases, V lost 3 bases, and 3 bases had no gene match. Germline assignment: CDR1 KGHSH and CDR2 LQKENI. CDR3 nucleotides: TGTGCCAGCTCACCGACAGGGCTTGAGACCCAGTACTTC. Translating gives CASSPTGLETQYF.

The genes are TRBV5-1 and TRBJ1-5, with D perhaps TRBD1 (5 bases). The CDR3 covers 15 residues. In germline, CDR1 is SGHRS, CDR2 YFSETQ. V lost 0 bases and J lost 3, with 10 bases in between. CDR3 protein: CASSLVGDHNQPQHF. CDR3 DNA sequence: TGCGCCAGCAGCTTGGTAGGGGATCACAATCAGCCCCAGCATTTT. Full variable domain (outside the CDR3, taken from reference TRBV5-1 and TRBJ1-5): KAGVTQTPRYLIKTRGQQVTLSCSPISGHRSVSWYQQTPGQGLQFLFEYFSETQRNKGNFPGRFSGRQFSNSRSEMNVSTLELGDSALYLCASSLVGDHNQPQHFGDGTRLSIL.

The J gene is TRBJ2-5, the V gene TRBV6-2 or TRBV6-3; D uncertain. The length of the CDR3 is 15 residues. Per the germline V gene, CDR1 is MNHEY and CDR2 is SVGEGT. V was shortened by 3 bases and J by 5 bases, with 16 bases between the two germline ends. The CDR3 bases are TGTGCCAGCAGTTATACTGCGGCTCATGAGGAGACCCAGTACTTC. Translation gives CASSYTAAHEETQYF.

The V call is TRBV5-1, the J call TRBJ2-2, with 11 nucleotides matching TRBD2. Germline V gene lookup returns CDR1 SGHRS and CDR2 YFSETQ. CDR3 size: 16 residues. Unmatched junction bases numbered 6, after V lost 4 bases and J lost 4 bases. The CDR3 nucleotides read TGCGCCAGCAGCCCACTAGCGGGAGACGCCACCGGGGAGCTGTTTTTT. Translation: CASSPLAGDATGELFF.

This clone appeared a few times. The genes are TRBV6-6 and TRBJ1-1; D is undetermined. This CDR3 has 14 residues. Germline loops: CDR1 MNHNY, CDR2 SVGAGI (reference sequence). The V end was cut by 4 bases, the J end by 0 bases, with 9 bases between. CDR3 bases: TGTGCCAGCAGTTCAAGAGGGATGAACACTGAAGCTTTCTTT. Translation: CASSSRGMNTEAFF.

The chain combines TRBV19 with TRBJ2-4, with 10 bases matching TRBD1. The CDR3 spans 13 residues. V was clipped by 5 bases and J by 7 bases; unmatched bases: 2. Germline CDR1 reads LNHDA; CDR2 reads SQIVND (reference sequence). The chain's CDR3 is CASSADRGNIQYF. CDR3 bases: TGTGCCAGTAGTGCGGACAGGGGGAACATTCAGTACTTC. The variable domain in full, with the rest retrieved from reference TRBV19 and TRBJ2-4, is DGGITQSPKYLFRKEGQNVTLSCEQNLNHDAMYWYRQDPGQGLRLIYYSQIVNDFQKGDIAEGYSVSREKKESFPLTVTSAQKNPTAFYLCASSADRGNIQYFGAGTRLSVL.

The chain is built from TRBV5-1 and TRBJ1-3; 7 bases align to TRBD1. Per germline, CDR1 SGHRS and CDR2 YFSETQ. The CDR3 contains 15 residues. The V gene end was trimmed by 5 bases and the J gene end by 0 bases; junction bases not matched to a gene: 5. The CDR3: CASSAGGFSGNTIYF. In DNA form, the CDR3 reads TGCGCCAGCAGTGCAGGGGGATTCTCTGGAAACACCATATATTTT.

The chain is built from TRBV5-1 and TRBJ1-4; perhaps TRBD1 as D (6 bases). V shed 4 bases and J shed 7 bases, with 14 bases lying between them. CDR1 and CDR2 from the germline V gene are SGHRS and YFSETQ. This CDR3 is built from 14 residues. CDR3 loop: CASSLDSGGEKLFF. The DNA of the CDR3 is TGCGCCAGCAGCCTGGACAGCGGAGGTGAAAAACTGTTTTTT.

The chain joins TRBV7-8 to TRBJ2-3; D might be TRBD2 (6 bases). This CDR3 is 14 amino acids long. V was trimmed by 3 bases and J by 2 bases, leaving 9 bases between them. In germline, CDR1 is SGHVS, CDR2 FQNEAQ. The DNA of the CDR3 is TGTGCCAGCAGCTTGGACTACGCCACAGATACGCAGTATTTT. Its protein is CASSLDYATDTQYF.

This clone has only a few counts. The chain combines TRBV6-6 with TRBJ2-5; 11 nucleotides line up with TRBD2. This CDR3 region has 17 residues. V lost 5 bases and J lost 0; bases outside the gene matches: 8. Germline V lookup: CDR1 MNHNY, CDR2 SVGAGI (reference sequence). CDR3 protein: CASSPGRLAGHQETQYF. The CDR3 coding sequence is TGTGCCAGCAGTCCAGGACGACTAGCGGGGCACCAAGAGACCCAGTACTTC.

This sequence joins TRBV19 and TRBJ2-7; perhaps TRBD1 as D (6 bases). The germline gives CDR1 LNHDA, CDR2 SQIVND (reference sequence). V was shortened by 5 bases and J by 2 bases, with 16 bases between the two germline ends. This CDR3 is built from 15 residues. The CDR3 region is CASSPQTGWAYEQYF. The CDR3 region has the DNA TGTGCCAGTAGTCCACAGACAGGCTGGGCCTACGAGCAGTACTTC. The variable domain in full, with the rest retrieved from reference TRBV19 and TRBJ2-7, is DGGITQSPKYLFRKEGQNVTLSCEQNLNHDAMYWYRQDPGQGLRLIYYSQIVNDFQKGDIAEGYSVSREKKESFPLTVTSAQKNPTAFYLCASSPQTGWAYEQYFGPGTRLTVT.

The chain recombines TRBV30 with TRBJ1-1; possibly TRBD1 for D (6 bases). Germline CDR1 GTSNPN, CDR2 SVGIG (reference sequence). The CDR3 consists of 12 residues. The V end lost 2 bases, the J end lost 7 bases, and 11 bases lay between the germline ends. CDR3 region: CAWSPGASEAFF. The CDR3 DNA follows: TGTGCCTGGAGTCCAGGGGCTAGTGAAGCTTTCTTT.

A note on this clone: Other DNA sequences from this sample encode an identical CDR3 as well. The gene calls are TRBV5-1 and TRBJ2-2; no definite D call. The CDR3 length is 13 residues. V was pared by 0 bases and J by 3 bases, with 3 bases between. CDR1 and CDR2 from the germline V gene are SGHRS and YFSETQ. The CDR3 region is CASSLADTGELFF. The DNA of the CDR3 is TGCGCCAGCAGCTTGGCAGACACCGGGGAGCTGTTTTTT.

The CDR3 DNA follows: TGTGCCAGCAGTTTAATGCGCGCAGGCATTGTGCAGCCCCAGCATTTT. Protein: CASSLMRAGIVQPQHF. The V and J genes are TRBV28 and TRBJ1-5; D is uncertain. CDR3 length equals 16 residues. The V gene's germline CDR1 is MDHEN and CDR2 SYDVKM. Between the trimmed V and J ends, which lost 2 bases and 7 bases, there was a span of 18 bases.

Turning to this clone: At the DNA level, this CDR3 is encoded by other sequences in the same sample as well. The chain couples TRBV2 to TRBJ1-2; unclear D gene. Trimming pared 1 base from V and 4 bases from J, leaving 4 bases between. The CDR3 covers 12 residues. Germline values: CDR1 SNHLY, CDR2 FYNNEI. As DNA, the CDR3 is TGTGCCAGCAGTGAAGACAGCTATGGCTACACCTTC. This codes for CASSEDSYGYTF.

V usage is TRBV5-1 and J usage is TRBJ1-2, with 11 bases matching TRBD1. This CDR3 region has 14 residues. Trimming took 2 bases from V and 5 from J; bases not matched to a gene: 2. The germline V gene has CDR1 SGHRS and CDR2 YFSETQ. The CDR3 DNA sequence: TGCGCCAGCAGCTTTGGACAGGGGGCGTATGGCTACACCTTC. Amino acids: CASSFGQGAYGYTF.

The V and J genes are TRBV5-5 and TRBJ1-2, with 9 bases aligning to TRBD1. This CDR3 has 14 amino acids. The trim removed 7 bases at V and 4 bases at J, leaving 8 bases unmatched. CDR1 is SGHKS, CDR2 YYEKEE, per germline (reference sequence). In DNA form, the CDR3 reads TGTGCCAGCGGTAGGGACAGGGCGACCTATGGCTACACCTTC. It is translated as CASGRDRATYGYTF.

This clone is a singleton in its sample. This chain joins TRBV21-1 and TRBJ2-1; the table calls TRBD2, which could not be checked here. TRBV21-1 is flagged as a pseudogene. This CDR3 has 15 residues. In DNA, the CDR3 is TGTGCCAGCATCCTGACTAGCGGGGACTACAATGAGCAGTTCTTC. Its translation is CASILTSGDYNEQFF.

The V gene is TRBV27, the J gene TRBJ2-6; no definite D call. There are 14 residues in the CDR3. Germline V gene sequence: CDR1 MNHEY, CDR2 SMNVEV (reference sequence). V was pared by 2 bases and J by 1 base, with 3 bases between. Here the CDR3 DNA reads TGTGCCAGCAGTTTACTTTCTGGGGCCAACGTCCTGACTTTC. Protein product: CASSLLSGANVLTF.

The gene calls are TRBV5-1 and TRBJ2-7; TRBD2 matches 7 bases. The CDR3 has 15 amino acids. V was clipped by 0 bases and J by 1 base; unmatched bases: 4. The germline V gene has CDR1 SGHRS and CDR2 YFSETQ. In DNA, the CDR3 is TGCGCCAGCAGCTTGGGTAGCGGGCGGTCCTACGAGCAGTACTTC. This sequence encodes CASSLGSGRSYEQYF.